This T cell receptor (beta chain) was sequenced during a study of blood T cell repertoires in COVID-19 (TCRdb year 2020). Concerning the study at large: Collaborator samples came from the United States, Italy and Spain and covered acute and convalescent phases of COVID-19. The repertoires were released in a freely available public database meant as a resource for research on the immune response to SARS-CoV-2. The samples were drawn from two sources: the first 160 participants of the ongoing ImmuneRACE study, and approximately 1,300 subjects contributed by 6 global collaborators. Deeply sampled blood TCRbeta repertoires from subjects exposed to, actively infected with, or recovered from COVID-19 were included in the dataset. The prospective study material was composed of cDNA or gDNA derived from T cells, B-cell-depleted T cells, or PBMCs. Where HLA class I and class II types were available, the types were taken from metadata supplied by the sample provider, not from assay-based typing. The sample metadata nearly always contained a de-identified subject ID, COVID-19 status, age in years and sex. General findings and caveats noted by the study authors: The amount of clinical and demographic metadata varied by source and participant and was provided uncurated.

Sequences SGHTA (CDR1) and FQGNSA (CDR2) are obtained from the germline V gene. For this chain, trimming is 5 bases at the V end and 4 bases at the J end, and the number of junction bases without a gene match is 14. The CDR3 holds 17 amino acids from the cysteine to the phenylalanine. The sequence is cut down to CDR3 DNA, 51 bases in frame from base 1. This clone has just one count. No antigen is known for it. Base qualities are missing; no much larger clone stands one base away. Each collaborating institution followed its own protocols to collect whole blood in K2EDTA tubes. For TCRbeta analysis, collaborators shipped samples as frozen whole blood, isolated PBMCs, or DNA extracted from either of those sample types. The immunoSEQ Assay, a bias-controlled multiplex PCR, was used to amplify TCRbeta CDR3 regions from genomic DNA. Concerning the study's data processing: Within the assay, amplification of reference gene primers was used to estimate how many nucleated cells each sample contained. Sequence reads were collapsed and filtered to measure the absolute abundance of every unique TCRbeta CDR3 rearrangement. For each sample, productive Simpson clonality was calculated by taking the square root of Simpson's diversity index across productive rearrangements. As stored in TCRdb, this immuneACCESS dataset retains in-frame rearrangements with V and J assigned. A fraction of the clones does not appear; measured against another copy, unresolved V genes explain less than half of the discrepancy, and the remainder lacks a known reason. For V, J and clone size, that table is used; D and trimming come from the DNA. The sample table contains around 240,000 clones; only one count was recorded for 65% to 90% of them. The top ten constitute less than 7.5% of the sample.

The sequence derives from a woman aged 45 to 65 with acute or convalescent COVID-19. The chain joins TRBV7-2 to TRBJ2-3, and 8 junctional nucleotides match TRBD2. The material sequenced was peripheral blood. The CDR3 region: CASSPRRPGGPSDTQYF. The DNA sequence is TGTGCCAGCAGCCCAAGGAGACCGGGGGGGCCCTCAGATACGCAGTATTTT.